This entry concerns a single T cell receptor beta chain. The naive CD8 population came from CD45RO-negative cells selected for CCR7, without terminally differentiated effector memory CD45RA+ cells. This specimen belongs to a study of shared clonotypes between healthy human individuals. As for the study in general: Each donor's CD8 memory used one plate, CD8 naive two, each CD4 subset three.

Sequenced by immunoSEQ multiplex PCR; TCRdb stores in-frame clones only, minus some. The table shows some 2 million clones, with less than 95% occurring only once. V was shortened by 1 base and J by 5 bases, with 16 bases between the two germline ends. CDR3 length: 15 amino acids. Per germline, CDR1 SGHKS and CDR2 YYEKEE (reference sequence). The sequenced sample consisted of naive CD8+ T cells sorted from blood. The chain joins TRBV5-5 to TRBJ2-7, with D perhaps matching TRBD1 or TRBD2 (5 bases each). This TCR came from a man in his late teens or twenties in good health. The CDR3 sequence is CASSLWIGAGDEQYF. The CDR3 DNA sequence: TGTGCCAGCAGCTTGTGGATCGGGGCTGGCGACGAGCAGTACTTC. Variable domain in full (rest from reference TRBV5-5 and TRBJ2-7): DAGVTQSPTHLIKTRGQQVTLRCSPISGHKSVSWYQQVLGQGPQFIFQYYEKEERGRGNFPDRFSARQFPNYSSELNVNALLLGDSALYLCASSLWIGAGDEQYFGPGTRLTVT.